This T cell receptor (beta chain) was identified in a study of technical replicates of blood from several donors. Germline CDR1 is MNHNS and CDR2 is SASEGT. The CDR3 has 15 amino acids. Trimming at V came to 5 bases and at J to 0 bases, leaving 2 bases not matched to a gene. Only in-frame clones appear in the TCRdb table, and some are missing; sequencing was by immunoSEQ multiplex PCR. The sample holds 65,000 to 95,000 clones, 94% seen once. Sequencing input: T cells isolated from PBMCs. This clonotype originated in a human donor in good health. The genes are TRBV6-1 and TRBJ2-1; 9 positions match TRBD1. CDR3 in DNA: TGTGCCAGCAGTCGACAGGGGGGCTCCTACAATGAGCAGTTCTTC. Its protein product is CASSRQGGSYNEQFF.